The entry that follows covers one T cell receptor (beta chain) sequence. This entry belongs to a study of preoperative IRX-2 immunotherapy in early breast cancer. The treatment was: preoperative locoregional IRX-2 cytokine immunotherapy. This phase Ib study tested locoregional IRX-2 cytokine immunotherapy given before surgery. Only in-frame clones appear in the TCRdb table, and some are missing; sequencing was by immunoSEQ multiplex PCR. The sample contains 15,000 to 25,000 clones, around four fifths of which appear only once. CDR3 size: 14 residues. The germline V gene has CDR1 MDHEN and CDR2 SYDVKM. V was trimmed by 3 bases and J by 5 bases, leaving 10 bases between them.

The chain is built from TRBV28 and TRBJ2-2, with D maybe TRBD2 (5 bases). The sequence derives from a human donor with breast cancer. The sample was lymph node tissue, taken after IRX-2 immunotherapy. The CDR3 sequence: CASSFNGNTGELFF. The CDR3 DNA follows: TGTGCCAGCAGTTTCAACGGGAATACCGGGGAGCTGTTTTTT.